The clone carrying this T cell receptor (beta chain) was found a few times. The junction shows a germline mismatch at one end, possibly a read error. These data originate in a study of lung T cells in sarcoidosis with Löfgren's syndrome. MiXCR was run by TCRdb on the reads, yielding one entry per CDR3 protein. The data contain 60,000 to 65,000 distinct CDR3 sequences, 21% of them singletons. The CDR3 sequence is 14 residues long. CDR1 is MDHEN and CDR2 is SYDVKM in the germline V gene. The sequencing input was CD4+ T cells from PBMCs. The chain couples TRBV28 to TRBJ1-6; weak D call: TRBD1 (6 bases). This sequence originates from a human donor with sarcoidosis (Löfgren's syndrome or another form), or a control subject (not recorded which). DNA for the CDR3: TGTGCCAGCAGTCCCCCAGGGGTAGGTTCACCCCACCACTTT. Protein sequence: CASSPPGVGSPHHF.